This T cell receptor (beta chain) was retrieved from a study of pediatric ulcerative colitis. In the case of this clone: Its antigen is unidentified.

General study results and limits: Total lymphocyte DNA, not sorted subsets, was the template.

At colonoscopy, a blood sample was also collected. The CDR3 sequence is 13 residues long. Trimming left V 3 bases short and J 2 bases short, with 7 bases between. Germline-derived CDR1 and CDR2 are SEHNR and FQNEAQ (reference sequence). The assay was immunoSEQ multiplex PCR, and TCRdb's table has in-frame clones only and misses some. The table shows roughly 54,000 clones, with about 87% occurring only once. The TCR originated in a boy aged 5-17 years who was a control in a study of pediatric ulcerative colitis. Sequencing input: blood. J is TRBJ2-5 and V is TRBV7-9, with D perhaps TRBD2 (5 bases). CDR3: CASSFTGQETQYF. The CDR3, as DNA: TGTGCCAGCAGCTTTACGGGACAAGAGACCCAGTACTTC.